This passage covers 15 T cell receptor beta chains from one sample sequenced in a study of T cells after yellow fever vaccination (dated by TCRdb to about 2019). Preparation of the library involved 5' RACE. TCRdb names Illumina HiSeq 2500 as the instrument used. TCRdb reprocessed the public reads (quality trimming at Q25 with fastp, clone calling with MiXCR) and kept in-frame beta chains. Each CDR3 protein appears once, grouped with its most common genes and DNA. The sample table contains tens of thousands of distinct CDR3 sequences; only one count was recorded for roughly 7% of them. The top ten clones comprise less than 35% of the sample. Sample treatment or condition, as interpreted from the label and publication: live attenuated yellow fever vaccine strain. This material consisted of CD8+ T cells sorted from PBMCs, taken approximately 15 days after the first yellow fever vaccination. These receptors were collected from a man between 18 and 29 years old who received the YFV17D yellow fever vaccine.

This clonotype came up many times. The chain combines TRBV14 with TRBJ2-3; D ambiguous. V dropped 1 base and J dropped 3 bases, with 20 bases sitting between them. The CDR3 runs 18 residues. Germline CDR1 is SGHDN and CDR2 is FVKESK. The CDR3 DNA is TGTGCCAGCAGCCAAGTAATCCGAAGGGAAGATTGGACAGATACGCAGTATTTT. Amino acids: CASSQVIRREDWTDTQYF.

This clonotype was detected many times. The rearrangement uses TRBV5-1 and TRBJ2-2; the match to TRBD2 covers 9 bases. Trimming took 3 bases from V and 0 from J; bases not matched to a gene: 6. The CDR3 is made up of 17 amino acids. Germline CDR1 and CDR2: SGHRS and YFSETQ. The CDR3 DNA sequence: TGCGCCAGCAGCTCCCTAGCGGGGTCTACGAACACCGGGGAGCTGTTTTTT. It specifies CASSSLAGSTNTGELFF. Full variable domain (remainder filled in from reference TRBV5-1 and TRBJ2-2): KAGVTQTPRYLIKTRGQQVTLSCSPISGHRSVSWYQQTPGQGLQFLFEYFSETQRNKGNFPGRFSGRQFSNSRSEMNVSTLELGDSALYLCASSSLAGSTNTGELFFGEGSRLTVL.

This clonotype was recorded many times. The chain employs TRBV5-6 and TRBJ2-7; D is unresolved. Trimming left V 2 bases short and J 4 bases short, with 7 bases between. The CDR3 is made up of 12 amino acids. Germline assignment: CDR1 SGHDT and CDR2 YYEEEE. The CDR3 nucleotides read TGTGCCAGCAGCTTCTCTGGTTACGAGCAGTACGTC. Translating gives CASSFSGYEQYV.

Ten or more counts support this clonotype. CDR3 amino acids: CASRDLGGRGNEKLFF. The CDR3 DNA follows: TGTGCCAGCAGGGACCTTGGGGGCCGCGGTAATGAAAAACTGTTTTTT. J is TRBJ1-4 and V is TRBV12-3 or TRBV12-4, with D possibly matching TRBD1 (6 bases). This CDR3 comprises 16 residues. Trimming stripped 6 bases from V and 4 bases from J, with 18 bases between.

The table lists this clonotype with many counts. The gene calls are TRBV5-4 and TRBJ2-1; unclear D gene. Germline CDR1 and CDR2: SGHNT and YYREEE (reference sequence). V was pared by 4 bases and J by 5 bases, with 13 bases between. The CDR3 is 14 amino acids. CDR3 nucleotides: TGTGCCAGCAGCCCTGGTTGGGGAAACAATGAGCAGTTCTTC. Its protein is CASSPGWGNNEQFF.

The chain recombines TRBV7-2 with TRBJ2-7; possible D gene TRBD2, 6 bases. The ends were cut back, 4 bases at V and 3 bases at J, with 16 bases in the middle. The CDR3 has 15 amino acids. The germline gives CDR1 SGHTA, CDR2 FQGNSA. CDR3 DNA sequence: TGTGCCAGCAGCTGGTCACCTTTGCGGGGCTACGAGCAGTACTTC. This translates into CASSWSPLRGYEQYF.

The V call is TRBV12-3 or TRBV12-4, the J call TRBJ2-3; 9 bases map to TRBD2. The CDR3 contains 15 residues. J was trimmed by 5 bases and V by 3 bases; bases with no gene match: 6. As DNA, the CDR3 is TGTGCCAGCAGTTTGGGCGGGGGGGCGAAAGATACGCAGTATTTT. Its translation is CASSLGGGAKDTQYF.

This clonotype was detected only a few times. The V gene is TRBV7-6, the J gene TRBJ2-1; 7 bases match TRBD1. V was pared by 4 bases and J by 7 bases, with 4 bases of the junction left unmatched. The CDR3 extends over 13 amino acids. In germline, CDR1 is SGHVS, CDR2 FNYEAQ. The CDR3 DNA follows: TGTGCCAGCAGCTCGACAGGGCGGAATGAGCAGTTCTTC. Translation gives CASSSTGRNEQFF.

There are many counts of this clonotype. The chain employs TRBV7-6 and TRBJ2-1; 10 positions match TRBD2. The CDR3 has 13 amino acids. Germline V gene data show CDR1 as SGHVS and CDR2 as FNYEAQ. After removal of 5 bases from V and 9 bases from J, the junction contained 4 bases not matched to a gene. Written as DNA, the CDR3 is TGTGCCAGCAGCCCGGGACTAGCGACTGAGCAGTTCTTC. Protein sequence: CASSPGLATEQFF.

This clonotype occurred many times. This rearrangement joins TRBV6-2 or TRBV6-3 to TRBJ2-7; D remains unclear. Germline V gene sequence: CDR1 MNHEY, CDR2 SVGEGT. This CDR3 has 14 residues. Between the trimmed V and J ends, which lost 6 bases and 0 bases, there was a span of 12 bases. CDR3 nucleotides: TGTGCCAGCAGGCGACCCCAGTCCTCCTACGAGCAGTACTTC. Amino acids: CASRRPQSSYEQYF.

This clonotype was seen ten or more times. CDR3 amino acids: CASGGAAAYSNQPQHF. Written as DNA, the CDR3 is TGTGCCAGTGGGGGGGCGGCAGCTTATAGCAATCAGCCCCAGCATTTT. The J gene is TRBJ1-5, the V gene TRBV6-2 or TRBV6-3; tentatively, D is TRBD1 (6 bases). Trimming cost V 9 bases and J 0 bases, with 18 bases left between them. CDR3 length equals 16 residues. Germline loops: CDR1 MNHEY, CDR2 SVGEGT.

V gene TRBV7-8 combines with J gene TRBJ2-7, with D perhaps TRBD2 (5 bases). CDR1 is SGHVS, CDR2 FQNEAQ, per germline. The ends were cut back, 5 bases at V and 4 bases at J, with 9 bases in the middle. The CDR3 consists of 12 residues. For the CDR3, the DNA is TGTGCCAGCAGCCCCGAGGGATACGAGCAGTACGTC. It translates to CASSPEGYEQYV.

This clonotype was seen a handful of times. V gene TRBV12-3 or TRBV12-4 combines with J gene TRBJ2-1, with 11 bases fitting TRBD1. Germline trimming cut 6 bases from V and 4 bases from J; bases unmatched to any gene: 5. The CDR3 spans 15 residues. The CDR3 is CASSHGQGAYNEQFF. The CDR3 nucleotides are TGTGCCAGCAGCCATGGACAGGGGGCTTACAATGAGCAGTTCTTC.

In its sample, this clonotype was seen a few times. CDR3 region: CATSSDAGTGGWYEQYV. CDR3 coding DNA: TGTGCCACCAGCAGCGACGCCGGGACAGGGGGCTGGTACGAGCAGTACGTC. V gene TRBV15 combines with J gene TRBJ2-7; 12 bases align to TRBD1. The trim removed 3 bases at V and 4 bases at J, leaving 10 bases unmatched. CDR1 and CDR2 from the germline V gene are LNHNV and YYDKDF (reference sequence). The CDR3 has 17 residues.

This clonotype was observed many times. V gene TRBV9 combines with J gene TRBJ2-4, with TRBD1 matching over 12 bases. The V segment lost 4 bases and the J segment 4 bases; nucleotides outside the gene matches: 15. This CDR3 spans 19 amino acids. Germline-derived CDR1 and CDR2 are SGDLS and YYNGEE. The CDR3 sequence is CASSPEGGTGGFGKNIQYF. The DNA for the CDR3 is TGTGCCAGCAGCCCCGAGGGGGGGACAGGGGGCTTCGGGAAAAACATTCAGTACTTC.